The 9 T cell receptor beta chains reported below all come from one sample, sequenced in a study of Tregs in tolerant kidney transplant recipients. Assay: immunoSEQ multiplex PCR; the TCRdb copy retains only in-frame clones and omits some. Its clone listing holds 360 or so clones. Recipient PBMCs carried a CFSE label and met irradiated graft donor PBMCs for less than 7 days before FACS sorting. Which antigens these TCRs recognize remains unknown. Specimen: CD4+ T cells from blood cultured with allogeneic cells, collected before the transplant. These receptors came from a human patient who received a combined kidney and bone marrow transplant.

CDR3 sequence: CASSLGGRAGYNEQFF. CDR3 DNA, as far as it was read: TGTGCCAGCAGTTTGGGGGGGAGGGCTGGGTACAATGAG. V is TRBV12-3 or TRBV12-4 and J is TRBJ2-1, with 7 bases matching TRBD2. The read terminates 3 residues ahead of where the CDR3 ends, so the germline J gene completes it. V lost 3 bases, J lost 4 bases, and 9 bases stayed unmatched. The length of the CDR3 is 16 residues.

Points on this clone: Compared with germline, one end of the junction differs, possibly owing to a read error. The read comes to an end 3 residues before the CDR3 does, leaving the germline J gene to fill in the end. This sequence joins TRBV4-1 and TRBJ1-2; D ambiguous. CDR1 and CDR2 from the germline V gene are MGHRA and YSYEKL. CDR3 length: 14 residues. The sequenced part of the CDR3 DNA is TGCGCCAGCGGCCAAGAAACGGGGAGTTATGGC. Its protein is CASGQETGSYG. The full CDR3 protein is CASGQETGSYGYTF.

The CDR3 loop is CASSTGQDLDYEQYF. The CDR3 DNA, read in part, is TGTGCCAGTAGCACGGGACAGGACTTAGATTACGAG. This rearrangement joins TRBV19 to TRBJ2-7; 8 bases line up with TRBD1. The read ends 3 residues shy of where the CDR3 ends; the end is completed using the germline J gene. Trimming at V came to 6 bases and at J to 4 bases, leaving 11 bases not matched to a gene. CDR1 LNHDA and CDR2 SQIVND come from the germline V gene (reference sequence). CDR3 length equals 15 residues.

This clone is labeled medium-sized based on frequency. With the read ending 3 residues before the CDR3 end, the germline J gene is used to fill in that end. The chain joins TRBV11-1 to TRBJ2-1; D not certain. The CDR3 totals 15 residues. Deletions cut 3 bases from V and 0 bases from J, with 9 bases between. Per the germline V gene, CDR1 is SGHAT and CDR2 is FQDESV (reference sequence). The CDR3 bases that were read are TGTGCCAGCAGCTTTCATAGCCTCTCCTACAATGAG. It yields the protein CASSFHSLSYNE. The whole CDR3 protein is CASSFHSLSYNEQFF.

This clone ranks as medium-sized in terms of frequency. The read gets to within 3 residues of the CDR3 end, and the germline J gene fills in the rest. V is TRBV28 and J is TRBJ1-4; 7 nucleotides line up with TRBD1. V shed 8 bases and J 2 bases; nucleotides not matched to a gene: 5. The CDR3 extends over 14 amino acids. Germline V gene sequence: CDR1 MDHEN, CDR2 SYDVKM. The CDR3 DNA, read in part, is TGTGCCAGCGGCGAACAGGGGACTAATGAAAAA. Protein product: CASGEQGTNEK. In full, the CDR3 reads CASGEQGTNEKLFF.

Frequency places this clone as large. Incomplete CDR3 DNA: TGCGCCAGCAGTGACCACTTCACCTTAGATACG. Translating it yields CASSDHFTLDT. The whole CDR3 region reads CASSDHFTLDTQYF. This sequence joins TRBV10-1 and TRBJ2-3; D unclear. Read coverage stops 3 residues before the CDR3 terminus; the germline J gene supplies the remainder. In germline, CDR1 is WNHNN, CDR2 SYGVQD (reference sequence). CDR3 size: 14 residues. With 3 bases removed from V and 5 bases from J, the gap between germline ends came to 12 bases.

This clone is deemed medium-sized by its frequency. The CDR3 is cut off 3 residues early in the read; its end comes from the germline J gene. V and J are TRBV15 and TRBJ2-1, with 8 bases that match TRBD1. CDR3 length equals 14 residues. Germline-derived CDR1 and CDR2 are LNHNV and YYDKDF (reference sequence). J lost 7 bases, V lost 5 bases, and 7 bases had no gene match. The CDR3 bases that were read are TGTGCCACCAGCGGAGGACAGGGTGTGAATGAG. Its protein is CATSGGQGVNE. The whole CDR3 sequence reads CATSGGQGVNEQFF.

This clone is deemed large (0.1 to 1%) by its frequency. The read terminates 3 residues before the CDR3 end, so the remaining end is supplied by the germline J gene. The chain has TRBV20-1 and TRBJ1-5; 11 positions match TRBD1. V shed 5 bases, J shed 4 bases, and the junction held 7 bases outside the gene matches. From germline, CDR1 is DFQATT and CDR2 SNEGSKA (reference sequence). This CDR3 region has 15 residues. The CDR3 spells CSAVPGTGGNQPQHF. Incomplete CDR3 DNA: TGCAGTGCTGTTCCAGGGACAGGGGGTAATCAGCCC.

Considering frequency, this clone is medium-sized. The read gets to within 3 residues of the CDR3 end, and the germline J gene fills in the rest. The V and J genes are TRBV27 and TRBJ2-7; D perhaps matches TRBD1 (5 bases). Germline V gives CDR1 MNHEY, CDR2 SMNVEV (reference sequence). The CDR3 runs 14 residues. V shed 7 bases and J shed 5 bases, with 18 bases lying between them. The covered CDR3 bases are TGTGCCAGCATCACGTCGGGCCCAGGGAACGAG. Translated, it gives CASITSGPGNE. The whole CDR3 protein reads CASITSGPGNEQYF.